These 15 T cell receptor beta chains share one sample of origin, sequenced in a study of blood T cell repertoires in COVID-19. Method: immunoSEQ multiplex PCR; TCRdb's copy keeps in-frame clones and lacks some. The sample contains 150,000 to 200,000 clones, approximately 83% of which appear only once. Sequencing was done on a sample of peripheral blood. The receptors come from a woman between 40 and 50 years old with COVID-19, enrolled during active disease.

V gene TRBV27 combines with J gene TRBJ1-5; the D gene is possibly TRBD1 (5 bases). In germline, CDR1 is MNHEY, CDR2 SMNVEV (reference sequence). The CDR3 is 17 amino acids. Trimming removed 4 bases from V and 7 bases from J, with 23 bases in between. The CDR3 sequence: CASSSLRQFVAGQPQHF. Here the CDR3 DNA reads TGTGCCAGCAGTTCCCTTCGACAGTTCGTGGCTGGGCAGCCCCAGCATTTT.

The sample holds a few counts of this clone. V is TRBV28 and J is TRBJ1-2, with TRBD1 as a possible D gene (5 bases). This CDR3 spans 13 amino acids. CDR1 and CDR2 from the germline V gene are MDHEN and SYDVKM. V was shortened by 5 bases and J by 7 bases, with 14 bases between the two germline ends. The CDR3 DNA reads as TGTGCCAGCAGTGTCACGGGGGTATCTGGCTACACCTTC. This gives the protein CASSVTGVSGYTF.

The rearrangement links TRBV28 to TRBJ1-6, with 7 bases identical to TRBD1. Germline-derived CDR1 and CDR2 are MDHEN and SYDVKM. The CDR3 extends over 14 amino acids. V trimming: 6 bases; J trimming: 7 bases; junction bases outside the gene matches: 6. The CDR3 DNA reads TGTGCCAGCAGGGGTGGACAGGAGAATTCACCCCTCCACTTT. Its protein is CASRGGQENSPLHF.

The chain carries TRBV19 and TRBJ1-3, with 7 bases fitting TRBD1. The CDR3 contains 13 residues. V lost 8 bases and J lost 4; bases outside the gene matches: 5. The germline V gene encodes CDR1 LNHDA and CDR2 SQIVND (reference sequence). The CDR3 sequence is CASGTVSGNTIYF. The CDR3 bases are TGTGCCAGTGGGACAGTTTCGGGAAACACCATATATTTT.

The chain has TRBV13 and TRBJ2-1; D may be TRBD2 (6 bases). The CDR3 consists of 19 residues. V shed 6 bases and J shed 0 bases, with 24 bases lying between them. Germline V gene data show CDR1 as PRHDT and CDR2 as FYEKMQ (reference sequence). The CDR3 region is CASSLKRFPGVSSYNEQFF. CDR3 DNA: TGTGCCAGCAGTCTAAAGCGTTTCCCGGGGGTAAGCTCCTACAATGAGCAGTTCTTC.

Worth noting for this clone: This sample also contains other DNA sequences that code for the same CDR3. The chain links TRBV5-1 to TRBJ2-3, with TRBD2 matching over 10 bases. With V trimmed by 2 bases and J by 0 bases, 0 bases remained unmatched. Germline assignment: CDR1 SGHRS and CDR2 YFSETQ. This CDR3 has 15 amino acids. The CDR3 loop reads CASSLAGGSTDTQYF. In DNA form, the CDR3 reads TGCGCCAGCAGCTTAGCGGGAGGGAGCACAGATACGCAGTATTTT.

The V and J genes are TRBV5-1 and TRBJ1-6; 9 bases are a match to TRBD1. CDR3 length: 13 residues. CDR1 and CDR2 (germline): SGHRS, YFSETQ. Trimming took 7 bases from V and 7 from J; bases not matched to a gene: 3. CDR3 protein: CASGDRVNSPLHF. The CDR3 DNA reads TGCGCCAGCGGGGACAGGGTAAATTCACCCCTCCACTTT.

J is TRBJ2-5 and V is TRBV6-5; D might be TRBD1 (5 bases). V dropped 8 bases and J dropped 5 bases, with 12 bases sitting between them. CDR1 MNHEY and CDR2 SVGAGI come from the germline V gene. CDR3 length equals 12 residues. CDR3 protein: CASGKGLETQYF. CDR3 DNA sequence: TGTGCCAGCGGGAAGGGGCTCGAGACCCAGTACTTC.

This chain joins TRBV7-9 and TRBJ2-2; D is possibly TRBD2 (7 bases). The CDR3 spans 14 residues. Trimming stripped 7 bases from V and 3 bases from J, with 12 bases between. The V gene's germline CDR1 is SEHNR and CDR2 FQNEAQ (reference sequence). The CDR3 reads CASTPGGHTGELFF. CDR3 nucleotide sequence: TGTGCCAGCACCCCCGGGGGGCACACCGGGGAGCTGTTTTTT. The full variable domain, with the rest looked up from reference TRBV7-9 and TRBJ2-2, is DTGVSQNPRHKITKRGQNVTFRCDPISEHNRLYWYRQTLGQGPEFLTYFQNEAQLEKSRLLSDRFSAERPKGSFSTLEIQRTEQGDSAMYLCASTPGGHTGELFFGEGSRLTVL.

Here the CDR3 reads CASIRQATVQAYEQYF. DNA for the CDR3: TGTGCCAGCATCCGTCAGGCGACAGTTCAAGCTTACGAGCAGTACTTC. The J gene is TRBJ2-7, the V gene TRBV27; D may be TRBD1 (5 bases). Germline V CDR1 and CDR2: MNHEY, SMNVEV (reference sequence). CDR3 length: 16 amino acids. V lost 7 bases and J lost 4, with 23 bases in between.

This chain joins TRBV24-1 and TRBJ1-2; D gene ambiguous. V lost 2 bases, J lost 8 bases, and 11 bases lay in between. This CDR3 region has 13 residues. CDR1 and CDR2 from the germline V gene are KGHDR and SFDVKD. The CDR3 here is CATSDYEGQGYTF. As DNA, the CDR3 is TGTGCCACCAGTGATTATGAGGGCCAAGGCTACACCTTC.

The chain is built from TRBV3-1 (or the pseudogene TRBV3-2) and TRBJ2-7, with a possible D match to TRBD2 (5 bases). Germline CDR1 reads LGHDT; CDR2 reads YNNKEL (reference sequence). Trimming removed 4 bases from V and 7 bases from J, with 17 bases in between. CDR3 size: 14 residues. The CDR3 here is CASSPPRGLEEQYF. In DNA, the CDR3 is TGTGCCAGCAGCCCTCCGCGAGGGTTGGAGGAGCAGTACTTC.

The chain links TRBV29-1 to TRBJ1-3; 8 nucleotides agree with TRBD1. V was pared by 7 bases and J by 2 bases, with 4 bases of the junction left unmatched. CDR3 length: 13 amino acids. Germline V gene data show CDR1 as SQVTM and CDR2 as ANQGSEA. This CDR3 reads CSASTGAGNTIYF. The CDR3 coding sequence is TGCAGCGCCTCGACAGGGGCTGGAAACACCATATATTTT. The variable domain in full, with the rest retrieved from reference TRBV29-1 and TRBJ1-3, is SAVISQKPSRDICQRGTSLTIQCQVDSQVTMMFWYRQQPGQSLTLIATANQGSEATYESGFVIDKFPISRPNLTFSTLTVSNMSPEDSSIYLCSASTGAGNTIYFGEGSWLTVV.

The gene calls are TRBV6-1 and TRBJ1-1, with TRBD1 matching over 7 bases. Losses at the gene ends were 0 bases for V and 6 bases for J; bases not matched to a gene: 10. Germline V gives CDR1 MNHNS, CDR2 SASEGT. The CDR3 is 16 residues long. CDR3 DNA sequence: TGTGCCAGCAGTGAAGCGCCGTTAGGGGGCCGGGCTGAAGCTTTCTTT. This gives the protein CASSEAPLGGRAEAFF.

Here the CDR3 reads CAISESGGATDTQYF. The CDR3 DNA reads as TGTGCCATCAGTGAGTCTGGCGGGGCTACAGATACGCAGTATTTT. This sequence joins TRBV10-3 and TRBJ2-3, with D perhaps matching TRBD2 (6 bases). The germline V gene encodes CDR1 ENHRY and CDR2 SYGVKD. There are 15 residues in the CDR3. V lost 0 bases, J lost 3 bases, and 10 bases lay in between.